This TCR beta chain originates from a study of response to subunit inactivated influenza vaccine. TCRdb reprocessed the RT-PCR reads via MiXCR and lists one record per CDR3 protein. The table includes roughly 700,000 distinct CDR3 sequences, about 14% detected once. Concerning this clonotype itself: Its antigen is as yet unknown.

The V segment lost 3 bases and the J segment 6 bases; nucleotides outside the gene matches: 5. The CDR3 is made up of 15 amino acids. Per germline, CDR1 MDHEN and CDR2 SYDVKM. Findings and caveats of the study: The authors proposed limited new T cell recruitment per seasonal influenza vaccination.

The material sequenced was PBMCs from blood, taken around 14 days before vaccination. The TCR sequence derives from a man between 45 and 60 years old who received an inactivated influenza vaccine. V and J are TRBV28 and TRBJ2-5; 12 bases match TRBD1. The CDR3 DNA reads TGTGCCAGCAGTTTCCGGGACAGGGGGCTCAAGACCCAGTACTTC. Protein sequence: CASSFRDRGLKTQYF.